This is a list of T cell receptor beta chains from one sample in a study of early T cells in non-severe SARS-CoV-2 infection. TCRdb re-called the 5' RACE reads through MiXCR, storing one row per CDR3 protein. The sample shows under 85,000 distinct CDR3 sequences, 13% of them seen only once. Sequenced input: whole blood. Receptor source: an adult who was a healthcare worker with PCR-confirmed SARS-CoV-2 infection or an uninfected control (not recorded which). Each CDR3 is given with its conserved first and last residue. A D gene is named only where the DNA matches it firmly. Some rows mark clone size as missing; the rest say once, few, many or name a class of expanded clone.

abundance,d_gene,v_gene,j_gene,CDR3nt,CDR3aa
many,NA,TRBV15,TRBJ2-7,TGTGCCACCAGCGCGGGTCACGAGCAGTACTTC,CATSAGHEQYF
many,NA,TRBV9,TRBJ2-1,TGTGCCAGCAGCGTAGGAGTCGTCTCCTACAATGAGCAGTTCTTC,CASSVGVVSYNEQFF
many,TRBD1,TRBV7-9,TRBJ2-7,TGTGCCAGCAGCGCACAGGGGGCCGAGCAGTACTTC,CASSAQGAEQYF
few,TRBD1,TRBV7-9,TRBJ1-4,TGTGCCATCAACAAGGGGGCTGGGGAAAAACTGTTTTTT,CAINKGAGEKLFF
many,NA,TRBV9,TRBJ1-2,TGTGCCAGCAGCGTAGATACAAACAGTTATGGCTACGCCTTC,CASSVDTNSYGYAF
few,NA,TRBV11-2,TRBJ1-1,TGTGCCAGCAGCTCACGAGCTCAGCTGAACACTGAAGCTTTCTTT,CASSSRAQLNTEAFF
few,NA,TRBV6-5,TRBJ2-3,TGTGCCAGCAGGGAACGTGGTGGGGGCAATACAGATACGCAGTATTTT,CASRERGGGNTDTQYF
NA,NA,TRBV5-1,TRBJ1-3,TGCGCCAGCAGCCCGGGGACGGTGGGTTCTGGAAACACCATATATTTT,CASSPGTVGSGNTIYF
many,NA,TRBV5-4,TRBJ1-5,TGTGCCAGCAGCTTGGAGGGCAGCTACAATCAGCCCCAGCATTTT,CASSLEGSYNQPQHF
few,TRBD2,TRBV5-1,TRBJ2-1,TGCGCCAGCAGCTCAGGTCCAGCGGGGTTAAGGAGCAATGAGCAGTTCTTC,CASSSGPAGLRSNEQFF
NA,TRBD1,TRBV19,TRBJ2-3,TGTGCCAGCCTTATGTCAGGGGGAGCCACAGATACGCAGTATTTT,CASLMSGGATDTQYF
few,TRBD2,TRBV6-1,TRBJ2-2,TGTGCCAGCAGTGAAGTTCCCAGCGGGGGGGCCGGTGATACCGGGGAGCTGTTTTTT,CASSEVPSGGAGDTGELFF
NA,NA,TRBV29-1,TRBJ2-3,TGCAGCGTTGATAGGGACACTCGAACAGATACGCAGTATTTT,CSVDRDTRTDTQYF
NA,NA,TRBV27,TRBJ2-1,TGTGCCAGCAGTTGGACACCCCCCTACAATGAGCAGTTCTTC,CASSWTPPYNEQFF
many,TRBD2,TRBV27,TRBJ2-2,TGTGCCAGCAGTCCTCTAGCGGGGGAGGTCGGGGAGCTGTTTTTT,CASSPLAGEVGELFF
NA,NA,TRBV7-9,TRBJ2-3,TGTGCCAGCAGCTTAGGTGCTACTAGCACAGATACGCAGTATTTT,CASSLGATSTDTQYF
many,TRBD2,TRBV6-2/TRBV6-3,TRBJ2-7,TGTGCCAGCAGGCGGGGTAGCGGGAGCCACGAGCAGTACTTC,CASRRGSGSHEQYF
few,NA,TRBV2,TRBJ2-5,TGTGCCAGCTGTCAGCGGTTCCCAGAGACCCAGTACTTC,CASCQRFPETQYF
many,TRBD2,TRBV7-9,TRBJ2-5,TGTGCCAGCCAATGGCCAGCGGGAGGGTACCAAGAGACCCAGTACTTC,CASQWPAGGYQETQYF
NA,TRBD2,TRBV20-1,TRBJ2-3,TGCAGTGCTAGAGTCGTAGGGAGGGGAGGAGATACGCAGTATTTT,CSARVVGRGGDTQYF
few,NA,TRBV7-9,TRBJ2-7,TGTGCCAGCAGCCAACCCGATCAGGACCGAAGCTCCTACGAGCAGTACTTC,CASSQPDQDRSSYEQYF
many,NA,TRBV5-1,TRBJ2-7,TGCGCCAGCAGCTTTCAACAGGGTCAGTCCTACGAGCAGTACTTC,CASSFQQGQSYEQYF
few,NA,TRBV10-3,TRBJ2-1,TGTGCCATCAGTGAGGGCCGGTCCTACAATGAGCAGTTCTTC,CAISEGRSYNEQFF
many,NA,TRBV9,TRBJ1-1,TGTGCCAGCAGCGTAGTACCAGACAACACTGAAGCTTTCTTT,CASSVVPDNTEAFF
many,NA,TRBV5-6,TRBJ2-7,TGTGCCAGCAGCTCCGTCTACGGCGGCGGCTACGAGCAGTACTTC,CASSSVYGGGYEQYF
NA,TRBD2,TRBV29-1,TRBJ2-1,TGCAGCTCGCGGGGGGCCAGCTACAATGAGCAGTTCTTC,CSSRGASYNEQFF
NA,TRBD2,TRBV10-2,TRBJ2-3,TGCGCCAGCAGTGGACTAGCGGGAGGTACAGATACGCAGTATTTT,CASSGLAGGTDTQYF
many,NA,TRBV7-9,TRBJ2-2,TGTGCCAGCAGTTTGCGGGGGCGCACCGGGGAGCTGTTTTTT,CASSLRGRTGELFF
few,NA,TRBV18,TRBJ2-1,TGTGCCAGCTCACCGCCTCGTTTGGGGAACTACAATGAGCAGTTCTTC,CASSPPRLGNYNEQFF
few,NA,TRBV7-3,TRBJ1-1,TGTGCCAGCAGCTTATGGGGGGTGAACACTGAAGCTTTCTTT,CASSLWGVNTEAFF
NA,NA,TRBV5-1,TRBJ2-7,TGCGCCAGCAGCTTGGGGCAGCACGAGCAGTACTTC,CASSLGQHEQYF
few,TRBD2,TRBV6-2/TRBV6-3,TRBJ2-2,TGTGCCAGCAGTTACTCGGGAGTATTGACTAGCGGGAGACAGGACACCGGGGAGCTGTTTTTT,CASSYSGVLTSGRQDTGELFF
NA,NA,TRBV6-6,TRBJ2-1,TGTGCCAGCACCCCAACGGACAGACCGTACAATGAGCAGTTCTTC,CASTPTDRPYNEQFF
many,NA,TRBV29-1,TRBJ2-1,TGCAGCGTTGCCGAACAGTTCTACAATGAGCAGTTCTTC,CSVAEQFYNEQFF
many,NA,TRBV12-3/TRBV12-4,TRBJ2-3,TGTGCCAGCAGTCTAGGACGGACAGCCGATACGCAGTATTTT,CASSLGRTADTQYF
many,TRBD2,TRBV24-1,TRBJ2-1,TGTGCCACCAGTTTAAGGGTCATAGCGGGAGTGGATGAGCAGTTCTTC,CATSLRVIAGVDEQFF
many,TRBD1,TRBV5-1,TRBJ2-1,TGCGCCAGCAGCCAACGGACAGGGGCCAATGAGCAGTTCTTC,CASSQRTGANEQFF
many,NA,TRBV7-9,TRBJ2-3,TGTGCCAGCAGCTTAGCGCTTGGCACAGATACGCAGTATTTT,CASSLALGTDTQYF
NA,NA,TRBV3-1,TRBJ2-7,TGTGCCAGCAGCCAACCTGGGACTGGGACCTACGAGCAGTACTTC,CASSQPGTGTYEQYF
NA,NA,TRBV27,TRBJ1-2,TGTGCCAGCAGTTTAAGGGGCCCCCGAGGCTACACCTTC,CASSLRGPRGYTF
many,NA,TRBV4-1,TRBJ1-1,TGCGCCAGCAGCCAAGTTTTGGGCAGGACGAACACTGAAGCTTTCTTT,CASSQVLGRTNTEAFF
few,TRBD2,TRBV3-1,TRBJ2-5,TGTGCCAGCAGCCAAGATTGGAGCGGGGGCCTCCAAGAGACCCAGTACTTC,CASSQDWSGGLQETQYF
NA,NA,TRBV15,TRBJ2-5,TGTGCCACCAGCAGAGCGGGCAGCCAAGAGACCCAGTACTTC,CATSRAGSQETQYF